The sequence of this TCR beta chain was determined in a study of blood T cell repertoires in COVID-19. Looking at the study overall: PBMCs, B-cell-depleted T cells, or T cells were the source of the cDNA or gDNA that made up the material.

Authors' data handling: Reference gene primer amplification in the assay estimated nucleated cell counts. Sequencing was performed with immunoSEQ multiplex PCR; in TCRdb, only in-frame clones are kept and a portion is missing. V and J calls and clone size come straight from that table; D and trimming were deduced from the DNA. Among about 170,000 clones listed, 83% were seen once. Between the trimmed V and J ends, which lost 6 bases and 0 bases, there was a span of 3 bases. The germline CDR1 and CDR2 sequences are MNHEY and SVGAGI. The CDR3 is 12 residues long. The source material was peripheral blood. This clonotype originated in a woman in her 70s who had recovered from COVID-19. The chain combines TRBV6-5 with TRBJ1-5; the D is unclear. The CDR3 DNA is TGTGCCAGCAGGTATAGCAATCAGCCCCAGCATTTT. Protein sequence: CASRYSNQPQHF.